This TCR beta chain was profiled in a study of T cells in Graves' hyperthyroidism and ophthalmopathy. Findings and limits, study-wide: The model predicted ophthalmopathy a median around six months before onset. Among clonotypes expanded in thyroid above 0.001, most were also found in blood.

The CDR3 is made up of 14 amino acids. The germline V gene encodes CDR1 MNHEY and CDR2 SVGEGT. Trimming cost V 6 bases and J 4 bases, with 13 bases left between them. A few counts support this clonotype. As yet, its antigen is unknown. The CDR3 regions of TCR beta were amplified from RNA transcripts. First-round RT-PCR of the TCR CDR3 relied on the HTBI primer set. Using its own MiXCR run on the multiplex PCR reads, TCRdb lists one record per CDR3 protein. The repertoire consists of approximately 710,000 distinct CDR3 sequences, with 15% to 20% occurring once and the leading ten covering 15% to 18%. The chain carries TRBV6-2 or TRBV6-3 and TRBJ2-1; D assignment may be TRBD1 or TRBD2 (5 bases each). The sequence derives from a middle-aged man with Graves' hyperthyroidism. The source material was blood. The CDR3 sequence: CASSRGGEYNEQFF. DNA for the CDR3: TGTGCCAGCAGCCGGGGCGGCGAGTACAATGAGCAGTTCTTC.